This TCR beta chain was identified during a study of blood T cells in healthy people across ages. A J-beta primer mix and a sample-barcoded 5' primer were used in a second PCR of about 6 to 12 cycles. Per sample, CDR3-containing paired-end reads numbered at least 2.5 million. TCRdb reprocessed the 5' RACE reads with MiXCR, giving one entry per CDR3 protein. The repertoire holds 1.5 million to 2 million distinct CDR3 sequences, with about 49% as singletons. Germline V gene sequence: CDR1 SGHVS, CDR2 FNYEAQ. This CDR3 is 14 amino acids long. V was shortened by 4 bases and J by 6 bases, with 15 bases between the two germline ends. The study drew donors from healthy Caucasian individuals in Russia aged about 6 to 90. Peripheral blood, roughly 11 milliliters per donor, was collected. Extraction yielded at least 5 micrograms of total RNA per sample.

Sequencing input: blood. This receptor was taken from a woman aged 40 to 49 in good health. V gene TRBV7-6 combines with J gene TRBJ1-2; a possible D gene is TRBD1 (6 bases). CDR3 DNA sequence: TGTGCCAGCAGCTCAGGGGATGGGTATAATGGCTACACCTTC. The encoded protein is CASSSGDGYNGYTF.